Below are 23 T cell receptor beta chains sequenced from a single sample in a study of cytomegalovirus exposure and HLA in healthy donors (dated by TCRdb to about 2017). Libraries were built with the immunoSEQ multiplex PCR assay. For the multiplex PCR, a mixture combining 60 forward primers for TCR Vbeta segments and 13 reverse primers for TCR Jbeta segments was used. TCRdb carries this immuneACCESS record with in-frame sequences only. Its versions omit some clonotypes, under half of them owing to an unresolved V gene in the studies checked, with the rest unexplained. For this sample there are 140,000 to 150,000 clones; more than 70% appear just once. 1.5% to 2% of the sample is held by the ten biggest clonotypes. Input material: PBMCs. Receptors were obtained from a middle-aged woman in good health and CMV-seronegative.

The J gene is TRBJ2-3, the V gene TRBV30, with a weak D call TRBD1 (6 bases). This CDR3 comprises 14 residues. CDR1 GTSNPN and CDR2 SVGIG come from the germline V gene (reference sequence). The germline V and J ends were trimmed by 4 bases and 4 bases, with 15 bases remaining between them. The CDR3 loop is CAWNQQGGADTQYF. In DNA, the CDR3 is TGTGCCTGGAATCAACAGGGTGGGGCAGATACGCAGTATTTT. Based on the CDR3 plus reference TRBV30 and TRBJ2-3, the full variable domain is SQTIHQWPATLVQPVGSPLSLECTVEGTSNPNLYWYRQAAGRGLQLLFYSVGIGQISSEVPQNLSASRPQDRQFILSSKKLLLSDSGFYLCAWNQQGGADTQYFGPGTRLTVL.

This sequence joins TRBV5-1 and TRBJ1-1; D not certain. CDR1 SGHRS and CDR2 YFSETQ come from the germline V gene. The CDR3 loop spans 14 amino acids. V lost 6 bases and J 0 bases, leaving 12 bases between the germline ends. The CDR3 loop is CASKYLELNTEAFF. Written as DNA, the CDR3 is TGCGCCAGCAAATATCTAGAGCTGAACACTGAAGCTTTCTTT.

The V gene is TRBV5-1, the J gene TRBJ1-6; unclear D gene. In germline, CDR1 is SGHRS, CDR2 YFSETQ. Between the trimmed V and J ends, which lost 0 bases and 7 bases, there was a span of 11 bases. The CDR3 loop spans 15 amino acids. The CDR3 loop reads CASSLGHRLNSPLHF. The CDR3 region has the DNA TGCGCCAGCAGCTTGGGACACCGGCTCAATTCACCCCTCCACTTT.

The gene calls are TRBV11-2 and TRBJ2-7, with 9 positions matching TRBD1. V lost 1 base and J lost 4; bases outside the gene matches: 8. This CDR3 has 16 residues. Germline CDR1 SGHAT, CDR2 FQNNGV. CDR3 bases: TGTGCCAGCAGCTTAGGAGGGACAGGGTCTAGGTACGAGCAGTACTTC. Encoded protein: CASSLGGTGSRYEQYF.

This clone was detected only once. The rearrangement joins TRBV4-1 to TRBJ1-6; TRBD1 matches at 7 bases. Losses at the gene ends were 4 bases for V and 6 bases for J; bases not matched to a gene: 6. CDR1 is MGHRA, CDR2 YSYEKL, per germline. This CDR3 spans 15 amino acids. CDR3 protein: CASSPYRGGNSPLHF. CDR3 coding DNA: TGCGCCAGCAGCCCATACAGGGGTGGTAATTCACCCCTCCACTTT.

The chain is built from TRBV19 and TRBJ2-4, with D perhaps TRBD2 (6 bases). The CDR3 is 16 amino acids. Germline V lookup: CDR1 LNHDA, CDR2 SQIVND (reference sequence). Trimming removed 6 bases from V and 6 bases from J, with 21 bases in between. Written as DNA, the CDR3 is TGTGCCAGTAGCTCCCCCGGGACTCCCCTGGGAAACATTCAGTACTTC. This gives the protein CASSSPGTPLGNIQYF.

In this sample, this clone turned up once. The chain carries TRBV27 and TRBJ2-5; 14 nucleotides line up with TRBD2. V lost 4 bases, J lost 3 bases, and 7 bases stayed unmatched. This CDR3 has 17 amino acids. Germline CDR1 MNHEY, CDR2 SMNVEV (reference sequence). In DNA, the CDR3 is TGTGCCAGCAGTTCCGGACTAGCGGGGGGCACCGAAGAGACCCAGTACTTC. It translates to CASSSGLAGGTEETQYF.

The chain's CDR3 is CASGQAPGSGNTIYF. The CDR3 region has the DNA TGTGCCAGCGGACAGGCCCCCGGCTCTGGAAACACCATATATTTT. The chain recombines TRBV11-3 with TRBJ1-3, with 7 positions matching TRBD1. V lost 8 bases and J lost 0; bases outside the gene matches: 7. Germline V gives CDR1 SGHNT, CDR2 YENEEA. This CDR3 is built from 15 residues.

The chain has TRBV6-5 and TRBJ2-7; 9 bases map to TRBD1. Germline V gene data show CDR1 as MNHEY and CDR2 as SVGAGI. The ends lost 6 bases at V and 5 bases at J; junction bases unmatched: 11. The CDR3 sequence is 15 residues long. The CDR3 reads CASRRLYRGLNEQYF. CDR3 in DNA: TGTGCCAGCAGGCGGCTCTACAGGGGGCTCAACGAGCAGTACTTC.

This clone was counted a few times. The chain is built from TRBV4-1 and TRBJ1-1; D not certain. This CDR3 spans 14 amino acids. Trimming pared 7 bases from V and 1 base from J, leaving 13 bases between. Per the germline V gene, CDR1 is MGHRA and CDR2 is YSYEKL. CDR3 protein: CASIRVVGNTEAFF. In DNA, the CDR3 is TGCGCCAGCATCCGGGTTGTTGGGAACACTGAAGCTTTCTTT.

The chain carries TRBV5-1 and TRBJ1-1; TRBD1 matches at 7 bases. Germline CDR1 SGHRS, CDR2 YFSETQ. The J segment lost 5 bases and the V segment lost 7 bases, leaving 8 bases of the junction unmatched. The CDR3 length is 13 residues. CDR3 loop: CASSEGARTEAFF. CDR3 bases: TGCGCCAGCTCCGAGGGGGCGAGGACTGAAGCTTTCTTT.

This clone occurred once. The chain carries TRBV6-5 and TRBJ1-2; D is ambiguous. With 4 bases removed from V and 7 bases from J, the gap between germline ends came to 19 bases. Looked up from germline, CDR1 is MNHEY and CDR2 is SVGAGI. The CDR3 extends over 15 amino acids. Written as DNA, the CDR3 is TGTGCCAGCAGTTTCCTTTATGGGCCTATAGGTGGCTACACCTTC. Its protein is CASSFLYGPIGGYTF.

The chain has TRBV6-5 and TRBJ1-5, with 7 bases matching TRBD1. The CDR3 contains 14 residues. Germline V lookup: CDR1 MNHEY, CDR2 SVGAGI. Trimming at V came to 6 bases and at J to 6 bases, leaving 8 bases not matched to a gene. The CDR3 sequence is CASRRTGARQPQHF. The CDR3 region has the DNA TGTGCCAGCAGGCGTACAGGGGCTCGTCAGCCCCAGCATTTT.

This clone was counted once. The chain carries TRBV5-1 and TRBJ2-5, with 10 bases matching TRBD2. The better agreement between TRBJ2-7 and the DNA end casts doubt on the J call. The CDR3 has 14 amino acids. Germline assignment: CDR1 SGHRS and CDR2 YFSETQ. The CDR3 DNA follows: TGCGCCACCCGGACTAGCGGTAGCTCCTACGAGCAGTACTTC. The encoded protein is CATRTSGSSYEQYF.

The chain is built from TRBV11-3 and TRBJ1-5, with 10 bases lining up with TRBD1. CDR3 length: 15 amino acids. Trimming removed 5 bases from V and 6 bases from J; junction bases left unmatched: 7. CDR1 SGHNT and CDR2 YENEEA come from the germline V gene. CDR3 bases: TGTGCCAGCAGCCCCGAGACAGGGGGCGGTCAGCCCCAGCATTTT. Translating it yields CASSPETGGGQPQHF.

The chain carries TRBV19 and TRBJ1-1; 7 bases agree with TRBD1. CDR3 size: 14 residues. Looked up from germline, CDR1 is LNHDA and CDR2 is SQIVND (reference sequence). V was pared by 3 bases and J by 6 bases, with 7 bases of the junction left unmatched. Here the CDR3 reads CASSMGTGTAEAFF. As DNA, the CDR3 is TGTGCCAGTAGTATGGGAACCGGGACAGCTGAAGCTTTCTTT.

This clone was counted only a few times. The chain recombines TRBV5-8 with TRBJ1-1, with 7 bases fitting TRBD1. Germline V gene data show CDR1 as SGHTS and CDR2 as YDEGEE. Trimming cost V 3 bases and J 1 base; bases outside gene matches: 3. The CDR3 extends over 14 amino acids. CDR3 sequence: CASSSGQPNTEAFF. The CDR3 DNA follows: TGTGCCAGCAGCTCGGGACAGCCGAACACTGAAGCTTTCTTT.

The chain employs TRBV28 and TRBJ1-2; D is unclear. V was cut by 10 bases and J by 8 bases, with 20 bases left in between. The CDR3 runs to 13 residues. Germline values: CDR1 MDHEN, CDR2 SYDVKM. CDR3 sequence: CATDNSWSAGYTF. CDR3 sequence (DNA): TGTGCCACCGATAACTCCTGGTCCGCCGGCTACACCTTC.

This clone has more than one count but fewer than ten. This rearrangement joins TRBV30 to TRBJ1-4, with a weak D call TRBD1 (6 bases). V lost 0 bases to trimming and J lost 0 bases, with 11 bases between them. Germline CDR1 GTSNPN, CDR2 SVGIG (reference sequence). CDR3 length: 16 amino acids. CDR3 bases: TGTGCCTGGAGTGTAGGGGGTGTTGCAACTAATGAAAAACTGTTTTTT. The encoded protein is CAWSVGGVATNEKLFF.

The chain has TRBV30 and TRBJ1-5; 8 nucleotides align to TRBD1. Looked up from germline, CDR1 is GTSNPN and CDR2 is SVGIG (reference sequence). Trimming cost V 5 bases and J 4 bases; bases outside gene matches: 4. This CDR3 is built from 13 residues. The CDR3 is CAWSGQGNQPQHF. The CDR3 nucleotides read TGTGCCTGGTCCGGACAGGGTAATCAGCCCCAGCATTTT.

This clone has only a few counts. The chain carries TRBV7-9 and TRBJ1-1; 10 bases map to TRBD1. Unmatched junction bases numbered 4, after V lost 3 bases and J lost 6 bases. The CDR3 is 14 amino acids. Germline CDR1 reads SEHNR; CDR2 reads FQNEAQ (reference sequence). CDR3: CASSFGQGESEAFF. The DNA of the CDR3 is TGTGCCAGCAGCTTCGGACAGGGGGAGTCTGAAGCTTTCTTT.

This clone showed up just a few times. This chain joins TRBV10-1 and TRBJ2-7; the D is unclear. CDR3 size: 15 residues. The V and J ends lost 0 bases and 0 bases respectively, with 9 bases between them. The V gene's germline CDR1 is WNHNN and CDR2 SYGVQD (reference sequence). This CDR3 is CASSESTQASYEQYF. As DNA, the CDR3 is TGCGCCAGCAGTGAGTCGACGCAGGCCTCCTACGAGCAGTACTTC.

CDR3 DNA: TGTGCCAGCAGCCCCCCCGGGTCCCATGGAAAAAACATTCAGTACTTC. It is translated as CASSPPGSHGKNIQYF. The chain joins TRBV7-9 to TRBJ2-4; D remains unclear. Germline V gene sequence: CDR1 SEHNR, CDR2 FQNEAQ (reference sequence). Deletions cut 5 bases from V and 4 bases from J, with 18 bases between. The CDR3 is 16 amino acids.